These 15 T cell receptor beta chains share one sample of origin, sequenced in a study of blood T cell repertoires in COVID-19. Clones were read by immunoSEQ multiplex PCR, and TCRdb kept only the in-frame ones, dropping some. Among 170,000 or so clones listed, 90% to 95% were seen once. The sample taken for sequencing was peripheral blood. All receptors come from a man in his forties or fifties with acute or convalescent COVID-19.

The chain is built from TRBV18 and TRBJ2-4; 13 bases fit TRBD2. Trimming cost V 2 bases and J 0 bases; bases outside gene matches: 7. Germline values: CDR1 KGHSH, CDR2 LQKENI. The CDR3 contains 19 residues. The CDR3 loop reads CASSPRLAGGPIAKNIQYF. In DNA form, the CDR3 reads TGTGCCAGCTCACCAAGACTAGCGGGGGGACCGATAGCCAAAAACATTCAGTACTTC.

V usage is TRBV7-6 and J usage is TRBJ2-2; TRBD1 matches 8 bases. Trimming cost V 5 bases and J 6 bases; bases outside gene matches: 5. CDR1 SGHVS and CDR2 FNYEAQ come from the germline V gene. This CDR3 contains 14 residues. CDR3 nucleotide sequence: TGTGCCAGCAGCGGACGGACAGGGCCCGGGGAGCTGTTTTTT. It encodes CASSGRTGPGELFF.

This sequence joins TRBV7-6 and TRBJ2-1, with no clear D. V lost 1 base and J 2 bases, leaving 12 bases between the germline ends. Germline loops: CDR1 SGHVS, CDR2 FNYEAQ. The CDR3 has 16 amino acids. The CDR3 protein is CASSLGVRDTYNEQFF. The CDR3, as DNA: TGTGCCAGCAGCTTAGGTGTCAGAGACACCTACAATGAGCAGTTCTTC. Filled out from reference TRBV7-6 and TRBJ2-1, the complete variable domain reads GAGVSQSPRYKVTKRGQDVALRCDPISGHVSLYWYRQALGQGPEFLTYFNYEAQQDKSGLPNDRFSAERPEGSISTLTIQRTEQRDSAMYRCASSLGVRDTYNEQFFGPGTRLTVL.

The J gene is TRBJ1-6, the V gene TRBV5-6; D gene unclear. Germline V lookup: CDR1 SGHDT, CDR2 YYEEEE. V was pared by 0 bases and J by 8 bases, with 9 bases between. The CDR3 consists of 14 residues. CDR3 in DNA: TGTGCCAGCAGCTTGGGGCGCGGGGATTCACCCCTCCACTTT. Its protein product is CASSLGRGDSPLHF.

J is TRBJ2-3 and V is TRBV28; 14 bases line up with TRBD2. Losses at the gene ends were 4 bases for V and 2 bases for J; bases not matched to a gene: 8. The CDR3 runs 18 residues. Germline V gene data show CDR1 as MDHEN and CDR2 as SYDVKM. The DNA for the CDR3 is TGTGCCAGCAGTTCGGCGACTAGCGGGGGGGCCCCCACAGATACGCAGTATTTT. Its translation is CASSSATSGGAPTDTQYF.

The chain is built from TRBV30 and TRBJ2-5; 7 bases align to TRBD1. The CDR3 is 14 amino acids. From germline, CDR1 is GTSNPN and CDR2 SVGIG (reference sequence). Trimming cost V 1 base and J 6 bases; bases outside gene matches: 8. The CDR3 here is CAWSATGVYQTQYF. CDR3 DNA sequence: TGTGCCTGGAGTGCCACAGGGGTTTACCAGACCCAGTACTTC.

The CDR3 sequence is CASRGTSGRGEQFF. CDR3 DNA sequence: TGTGCCAGTAGGGGGACTAGCGGGAGAGGTGAGCAGTTCTTC. The V call is TRBV19, the J call TRBJ2-1; TRBD2 matches 14 bases. After removal of 6 bases from V and 9 bases from J, the junction contained 4 bases not matched to a gene. Germline V lookup: CDR1 LNHDA, CDR2 SQIVND (reference sequence). The CDR3 loop spans 14 amino acids.

The rearrangement links TRBV4-2 to TRBJ2-7; D is perhaps TRBD1 (5 bases). CDR3 size: 15 residues. In germline, CDR1 is LGHNA, CDR2 YNFKEQ. V was cut by 1 base and J by 3 bases, with 13 bases left in between. The CDR3 DNA sequence: TGTGCCAGCAGCCAAGCCCAACAGGCCCACTACGAGCAGTACTTC. Translation gives CASSQAQQAHYEQYF.

This chain uses TRBV29-1 with TRBJ2-1, with 10 bases matching TRBD2. J was trimmed by 5 bases and V by 6 bases; bases with no gene match: 7. CDR1 SQVTM and CDR2 ANQGSEA come from the germline V gene. CDR3 length: 14 amino acids. CDR3 loop: CSVRLAGVNNEQFF. The DNA for the CDR3 is TGCAGCGTGAGGCTAGCGGGAGTTAACAATGAGCAGTTCTTC.

The rearrangement uses TRBV30 and TRBJ2-7; tentatively, D is TRBD2 (5 bases). This CDR3 contains 11 residues. V gave up 1 base and J gave up 6 bases, with 7 bases separating them. Germline CDR1 reads GTSNPN; CDR2 reads SVGIG (reference sequence). Here the CDR3 reads CAWSGGFEQYF. CDR3 nucleotides: TGTGCCTGGAGTGGCGGGTTCGAGCAGTACTTC.

The rearrangement joins TRBV7-3 to TRBJ2-2, with 7 bases lining up with TRBD1. With 4 bases clipped from V and 5 bases from J, the junction kept 7 bases outside the gene matches. From germline, CDR1 is SGHTA and CDR2 FQGTGA. This CDR3 is 15 amino acids long. The CDR3 sequence is CASSYGQAGTGELFF. The DNA for the CDR3 is TGTGCCAGCAGCTATGGACAGGCTGGGACCGGGGAGCTGTTTTTT.

This chain uses TRBV7-9 with TRBJ2-3, with 10 bases matching TRBD1. The trim removed 2 bases at V and 6 bases at J, leaving 5 bases unmatched. The CDR3 runs to 15 residues. Germline CDR1 SEHNR, CDR2 FQNEAQ (reference sequence). The CDR3 bases are TGTGCCAGCAGCTTAAGACAGGGGGCAAGGGATACGCAGTATTTT. Translation gives CASSLRQGARDTQYF.

This clone has a handful of counts. CDR3: CASSSRDREDEQYF. DNA of the CDR3: TGTGCCAGCAGCAGCCGGGACAGGGAAGACGAGCAGTACTTC. This chain links TRBV9 with TRBJ2-7; 9 nucleotides align to TRBD1. Trimming at V came to 4 bases and at J to 5 bases, leaving 7 bases not matched to a gene. The CDR3 covers 14 residues. CDR1 and CDR2 (germline): SGDLS, YYNGEE.

The genes are TRBV27 and TRBJ2-7; 7 positions match TRBD1. Trimming took 2 bases from V and 1 from J; bases not matched to a gene: 5. This CDR3 comprises 15 residues. Germline-derived CDR1 and CDR2 are MNHEY and SMNVEV (reference sequence). Here the CDR3 DNA reads TGTGCCAGCAGTTTAAGGGGGCAGTTGTCCTACGAGCAGTACGTC. This translates into CASSLRGQLSYEQYV.

The rearrangement joins TRBV25-1 to TRBJ2-5; 12 bases agree with TRBD1. Germline CDR1 MGHDK, CDR2 SYGVNS. Trimming removed 6 bases from V and 5 bases from J; junction bases left unmatched: 13. The CDR3 contains 17 residues. The CDR3 coding sequence is TGTGCCAGCAGCTCCGGGACAGGGGGCATCAGGAGGGAGACCCAGTACTTC. Translation: CASSSGTGGIRRETQYF.